Below, one T cell receptor (beta chain) is given with its context. No antigen is known for it. This CDR3 has 11 amino acids. Germline CDR1 GTSNPN, CDR2 SVGIG (reference sequence). The sequenced template was cDNA made from the entire isolated RNA. The data were produced by immunoSEQ multiplex PCR, yet TCRdb's version contains in-frame clones alone and is incomplete. Of hundreds of thousands of clones listed, around an eighth were seen once; the top ten hold about 0.02%. The data were obtained in a study of beta chain features in type 1 diabetes. Study results and limitations: It was possible that PCR favored shorter templates, equally so in patients and controls. Within each of all four CD4+ subsets, Type 1 diabetes patients had TCRB CDR3s that were moderately but significantly shorter.

This clonotype was sampled from a man between 18 and 35 years old with type 1 diabetes. Sequences were obtained from naive CD4+ T cells from blood. This sequence joins TRBV30 and TRBJ2-5; no clear D gene. Matching the DNA end better, TRBJ2-7 makes the J call doubtful. CDR3 in DNA: TGTGCCTGGAGTGCCTACTACGAGCAGTACTTC. Its translation is CAWSAYYEQYF.